This record concerns one T cell receptor (beta chain) sequence. This sample is drawn from a study of T cell responses to AZD1222 COVID-19 vaccine. Looked up from germline, CDR1 is GTSNPN and CDR2 is SVGIG (reference sequence). CDR3 length: 13 residues. V lost 4 bases and J lost 6; bases outside the gene matches: 4. Using immunoSEQ multiplex PCR, the repertoire was profiled, and TCRdb retains in-frame clones only, with some absent. This table holds approximately 170,000 clones, roughly 90% found once. The origin of this receptor is an adult in good health. The chain uses TRBV30 and TRBJ1-5; 9 positions match TRBD1. Material: peripheral blood, obtained on day 0 of AZD1222 vaccination. The CDR3 protein is CAWNTGGGQPQHF. The CDR3 DNA sequence: TGTGCCTGGAACACAGGGGGCGGTCAGCCCCAGCATTTT.